The clone carrying this T cell receptor beta chain was detected many times. This sample was taken from a study of T cells in Graves' hyperthyroidism and ophthalmopathy. CDR1 is MNHNS and CDR2 is SASEGT in the germline V gene. The CDR3 sequence is 13 residues long. V was clipped by 4 bases and J by 5 bases, with 11 bases between them. Authors of the study amplified TCR beta CDR3 regions from RNA transcripts. Researchers ran a first-round RT-PCR on the TCR CDR3 using the HTBI primer set. TCRdb re-called the multiplex PCR reads through MiXCR, storing one row per CDR3 protein. Among about 560,000 distinct CDR3 sequences listed, 15% to 20% were seen once.

Material: blood. This receptor was obtained from a young woman with Graves' hyperthyroidism. The chain joins TRBV6-1 to TRBJ1-1, with D possibly TRBD1 on 5 matching bases. In nucleotides, the CDR3 is TGTGCCAGCAGTGCTGGGGCAGGTACTGAAGCTTTCTTT. Protein sequence: CASSAGAGTEAFF.